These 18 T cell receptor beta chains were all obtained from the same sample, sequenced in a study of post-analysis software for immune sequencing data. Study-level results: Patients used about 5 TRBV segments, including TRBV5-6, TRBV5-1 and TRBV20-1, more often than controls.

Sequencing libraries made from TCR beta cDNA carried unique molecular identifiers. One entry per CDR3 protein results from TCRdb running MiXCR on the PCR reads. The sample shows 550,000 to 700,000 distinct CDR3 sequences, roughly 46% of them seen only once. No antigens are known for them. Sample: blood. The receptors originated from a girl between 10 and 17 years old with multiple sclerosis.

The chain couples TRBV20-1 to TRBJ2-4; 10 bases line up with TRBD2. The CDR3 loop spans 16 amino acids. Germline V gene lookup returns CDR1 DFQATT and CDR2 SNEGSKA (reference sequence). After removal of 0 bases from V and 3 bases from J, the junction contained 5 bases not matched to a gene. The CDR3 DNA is TGCAGTGCTAGAGAGGGGTGGACTAGCGGCAAAAACATTCAGTACTTC. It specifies CSAREGWTSGKNIQYF.

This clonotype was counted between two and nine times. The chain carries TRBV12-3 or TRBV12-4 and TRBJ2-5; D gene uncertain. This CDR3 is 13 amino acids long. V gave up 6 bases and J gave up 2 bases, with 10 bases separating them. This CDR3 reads CASRYRSQETQYF. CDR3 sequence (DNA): TGTGCCAGCAGATATCGATCTCAAGAGACCCAGTACTTC.

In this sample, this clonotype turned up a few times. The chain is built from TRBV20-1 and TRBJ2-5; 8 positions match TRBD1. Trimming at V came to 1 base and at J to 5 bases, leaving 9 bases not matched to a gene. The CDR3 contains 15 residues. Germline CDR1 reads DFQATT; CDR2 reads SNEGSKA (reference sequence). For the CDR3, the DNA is TGCAGTGCTAGAGGACGACAGGGGTGGATGGAGACCCAGTACTTC. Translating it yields CSARGRQGWMETQYF.

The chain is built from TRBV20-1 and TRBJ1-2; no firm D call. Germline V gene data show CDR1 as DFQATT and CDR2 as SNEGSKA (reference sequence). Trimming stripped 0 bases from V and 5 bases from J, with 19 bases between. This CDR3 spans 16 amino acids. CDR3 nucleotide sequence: TGCAGTGCTAGAGAGCCGGGCAGTAGGTATTCTTATGGCTACACCTTC. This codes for CSAREPGSRYSYGYTF.

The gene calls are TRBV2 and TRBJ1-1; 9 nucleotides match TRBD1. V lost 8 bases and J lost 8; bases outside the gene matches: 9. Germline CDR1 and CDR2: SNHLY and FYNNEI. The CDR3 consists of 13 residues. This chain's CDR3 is CASEQGASKEAFF. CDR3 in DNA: TGTGCCAGCGAACAGGGGGCATCTAAAGAAGCTTTCTTT.

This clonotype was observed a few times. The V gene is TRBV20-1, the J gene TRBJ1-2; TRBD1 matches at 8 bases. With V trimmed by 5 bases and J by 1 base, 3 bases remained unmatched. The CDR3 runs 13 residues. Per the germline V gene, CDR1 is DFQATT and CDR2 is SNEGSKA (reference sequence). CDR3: CSAPGGSNYGYTF. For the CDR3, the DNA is TGCAGTGCTCCAGGGGGCAGTAACTATGGCTACACCTTC.

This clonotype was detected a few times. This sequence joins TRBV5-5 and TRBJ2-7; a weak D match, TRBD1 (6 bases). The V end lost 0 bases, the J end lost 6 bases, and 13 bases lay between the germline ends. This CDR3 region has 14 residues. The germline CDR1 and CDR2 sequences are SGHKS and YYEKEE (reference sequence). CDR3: CASSLGGLHSEQYF. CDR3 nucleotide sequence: TGTGCCAGCAGCTTGGGGGGGCTCCACTCCGAGCAGTACTTC.

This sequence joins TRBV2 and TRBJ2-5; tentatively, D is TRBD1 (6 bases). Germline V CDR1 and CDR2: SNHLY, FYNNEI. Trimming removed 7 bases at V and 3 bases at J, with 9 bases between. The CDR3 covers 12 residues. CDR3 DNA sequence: TGTGCCAGCAAGGGGGTGGAAGAGACCCAGTACTTC. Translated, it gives CASKGVEETQYF. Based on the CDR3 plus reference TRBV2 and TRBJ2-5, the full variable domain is EPEVTQTPSHQVTQMGQEVILRCVPISNHLYFYWYRQILGQKVEFLVSFYNNEISEKSEIFDDQFSVERPDGSNFTLKIRSTKLEDSAMYFCASKGVEETQYFGPGTRLLVL.

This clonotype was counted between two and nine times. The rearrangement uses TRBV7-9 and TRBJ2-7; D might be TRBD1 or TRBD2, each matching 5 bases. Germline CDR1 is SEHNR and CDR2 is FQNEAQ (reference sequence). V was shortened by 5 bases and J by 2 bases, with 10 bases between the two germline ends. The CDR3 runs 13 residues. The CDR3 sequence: CASSPMGAYEQYF. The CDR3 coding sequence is TGTGCCAGCAGCCCAATGGGGGCCTACGAGCAGTACTTC.

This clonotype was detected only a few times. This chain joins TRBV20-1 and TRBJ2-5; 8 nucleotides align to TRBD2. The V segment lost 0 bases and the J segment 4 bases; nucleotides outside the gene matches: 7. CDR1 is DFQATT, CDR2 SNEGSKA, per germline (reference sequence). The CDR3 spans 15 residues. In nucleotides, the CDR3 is TGCAGTGCTAGAGAGCCAGCGGGGGAGAGAGAGACCCAGTACTTC. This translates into CSAREPAGERETQYF.

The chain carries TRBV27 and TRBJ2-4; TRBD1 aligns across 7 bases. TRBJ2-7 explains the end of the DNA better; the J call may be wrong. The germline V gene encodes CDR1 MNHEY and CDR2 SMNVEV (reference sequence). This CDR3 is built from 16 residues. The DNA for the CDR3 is TGTGCCAGCAGTTTAACCTCCGGGACAGTACCCTACGAGCAGTACTTC. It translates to CASSLTSGTVPYEQYF.

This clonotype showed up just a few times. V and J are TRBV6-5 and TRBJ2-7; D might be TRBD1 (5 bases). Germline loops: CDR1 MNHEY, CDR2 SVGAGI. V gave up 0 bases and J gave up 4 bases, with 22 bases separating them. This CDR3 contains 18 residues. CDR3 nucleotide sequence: TGTGCCAGCAGTTACTCGGGGCTGGGCTCCGAAAGAGAGTACGAGCAGTACTTC. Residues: CASSYSGLGSEREYEQYF.

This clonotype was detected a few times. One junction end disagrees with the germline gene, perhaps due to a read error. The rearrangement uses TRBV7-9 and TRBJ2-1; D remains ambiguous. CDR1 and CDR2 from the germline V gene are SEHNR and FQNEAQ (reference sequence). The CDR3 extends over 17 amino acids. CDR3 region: CAGSLLAPLSSFDEQFF. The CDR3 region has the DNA TGTGCCGGCAGCTTATTAGCTCCTTTGTCGTCCTTTGATGAGCAGTTCTTC.

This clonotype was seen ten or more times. CDR3 sequence: CASSSTQQDIQYF. The CDR3 bases are TGTGCCAGCAGTTCTACGCAGCAGGACATTCAGTACTTC. This chain joins TRBV27 and TRBJ2-4, with unresolved D. V lost 4 bases to trimming and J lost 8 bases, with 12 bases between them. Germline CDR1 MNHEY, CDR2 SMNVEV (reference sequence). This CDR3 region has 13 residues.

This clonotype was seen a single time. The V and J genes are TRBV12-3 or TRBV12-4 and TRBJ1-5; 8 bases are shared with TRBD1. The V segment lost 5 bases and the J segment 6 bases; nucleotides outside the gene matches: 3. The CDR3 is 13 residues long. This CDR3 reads CASSPRGLQPQHF. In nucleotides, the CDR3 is TGTGCCAGCAGTCCCAGGGGGCTTCAGCCCCAGCATTTT.

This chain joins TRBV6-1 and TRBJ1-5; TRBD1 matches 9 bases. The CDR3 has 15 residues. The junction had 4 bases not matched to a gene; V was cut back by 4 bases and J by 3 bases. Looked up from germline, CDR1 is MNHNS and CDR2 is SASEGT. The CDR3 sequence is CASSADRGINQPQHF. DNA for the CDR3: TGTGCCAGCAGTGCCGACAGGGGGATCAATCAGCCCCAGCATTTT.

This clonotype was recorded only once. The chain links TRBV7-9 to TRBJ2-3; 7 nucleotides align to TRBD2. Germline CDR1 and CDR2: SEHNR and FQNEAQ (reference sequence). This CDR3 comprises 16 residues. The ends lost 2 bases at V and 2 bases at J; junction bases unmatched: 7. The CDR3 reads CASSLLAGAFTDTQYF. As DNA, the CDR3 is TGTGCCAGCAGCTTACTCGCGGGAGCTTTCACAGATACGCAGTATTTT.

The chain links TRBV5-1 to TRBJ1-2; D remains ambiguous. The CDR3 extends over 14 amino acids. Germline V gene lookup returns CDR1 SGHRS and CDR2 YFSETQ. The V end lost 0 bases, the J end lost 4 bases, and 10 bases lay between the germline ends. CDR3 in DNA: TGCGCCAGCAGCTTGGAGACAAGGAGCTATGGCTACACCTTC. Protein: CASSLETRSYGYTF.